The present TCR beta chain was sequenced within a study of PD-1 blockade in classical Hodgkin lymphoma. In the study overall: Patients got intravenous nivolumab 3 mg/kg every 2 weeks. The study, taken as a whole, reports: Baseline diversity was lower in partial responders and progressors than complete responders. Repertoire differences have undefined causes, possibly disease activity or prior therapy.

As for this clone: Its matching antigen is unknown.

Exposure to brentuximab vedotin varied, and each patient had relapsed following autologous stem cell transplantation. This CDR3 is built from 14 residues. Between the trimmed V and J ends, which lost 1 base and 2 bases, there was a span of 9 bases. In germline, CDR1 is SGHTA, CDR2 FQGNSA. The repertoire was sequenced with immunoSEQ multiplex PCR; TCRdb's copy has only in-frame clones and lacks some. Of 40,000 to 50,000 clones in the sample, roughly 80% were seen once. This sequence originates from a human donor with classical Hodgkin lymphoma. The rearrangement links TRBV7-2 to TRBJ2-7; no clear D. The input for sequencing was peripheral blood mononuclear cells (PBMCs), taken at baseline. The CDR3: CASSLVLGTYEQYF. CDR3 coding DNA: TGTGCCAGCAGCTTAGTTCTGGGGACCTACGAGCAGTACTTC.